This entry lists 18 T cell receptor beta chains sequenced from one sample in a study of spatial heterogeneity in lung cancer. Regarding the study as a whole: Tumoral mutation counts were tracked by counts of expanded intratumoral alpha and beta TCRs.

No antigen has been assigned to these receptors. The time point here: sample taken at primary tumor resection. MiXCR, applied by TCRdb to the 5' RACE reads, yields one record per CDR3 protein. This sample has 5,000 to 6,000 distinct CDR3 sequences, with roughly 3.9% found just once. Specimen: lung tumor tissue, collected at surgery. These receptors were collected from a female donor with early-stage non-small cell lung cancer.

This clonotype is labeled medium-sized (0.01 to 0.1%). V gene TRBV29-1 combines with J gene TRBJ2-7, with D perhaps matching TRBD2 (6 bases). V was shortened by 2 bases and J by 4 bases, with 6 bases between the two germline ends. The CDR3 is made up of 11 amino acids. Germline loops: CDR1 SQVTM, CDR2 ANQGSEA. The CDR3 here is CSVESGYEQYF. In DNA, the CDR3 is TGCAGCGTTGAAAGCGGGTACGAGCAGTACTTC.

This clonotype has a count of ten or more. The genes are TRBV7-6 and TRBJ1-4, with D possibly TRBD1 on 5 matching bases. Trimming left V 4 bases short and J 0 bases short, with 6 bases between. This CDR3 has 14 residues. The V gene's germline CDR1 is SGHVS and CDR2 FNYEAQ. The CDR3 coding sequence is TGTGCCAGCAGCTACAGGCCAACTAATGAAAAACTGTTTTTT. As protein: CASSYRPTNEKLFF.

By frequency in the sample, this clonotype is medium-sized (0.01 to 0.1%). The CDR3 region is CATSRGAMASNQPQHF. The CDR3 nucleotides are TGTGCCACCAGCAGAGGGGCGATGGCCAGCAATCAGCCCCAGCATTTT. The V gene is TRBV15, the J gene TRBJ1-5; D not certain. This CDR3 has 16 residues. Germline V CDR1 and CDR2: LNHNV, YYDKDF (reference sequence). The germline V and J ends were trimmed by 1 base and 1 base, with 11 bases remaining between them.

At least ten counts were recorded for this clonotype. This rearrangement joins TRBV9 to TRBJ2-7; TRBD2 matches 13 bases. V lost 0 bases and J lost 4; bases outside the gene matches: 10. The CDR3 runs to 18 residues. Germline V gene data show CDR1 as SGDLS and CDR2 as YYNGEE. The CDR3 loop is CASSVAPPTSGRAYEQYF. Written as DNA, the CDR3 is TGTGCCAGCAGCGTAGCCCCCCCCACTAGCGGGAGGGCTTACGAGCAGTACTTC.

Remarks on this clonotype: This may come from a read error, since a much larger clone is one base off. The J gene is TRBJ1-2, the V gene TRBV10-3; D is uncertain. Germline V lookup: CDR1 ENHRY, CDR2 SYGVKD. This CDR3 is 14 amino acids long. In DNA, the CDR3 is TGTGCCATCAGTGACTGGACGGGAAACTATGGCTACAACTTC. This translates into CAISDWTGNYGYNF.

This clonotype was recorded many times. The chain carries TRBV7-8 and TRBJ2-1; 9 bases agree with TRBD2. CDR3 length equals 12 residues. Per the germline V gene, CDR1 is SGHVS and CDR2 is FQNEAQ. After removal of 1 base from V and 12 bases from J, the junction contained 1 base not matched to a gene. The CDR3 DNA reads TGTGCCAGCAGCTTAGGAGCGGGAGGGCAGTTCTTC. Its protein is CASSLGAGGQFF. The full variable domain, completed using reference TRBV7-8 and TRBJ2-1, is GAGVSQSPRYKVAKRGQDVALRCDPISGHVSLFWYQQALGQGPEFLTYFQNEAQLDKSGLPSDRFFAERPEGSVSTLKIQRTQQEDSAVYLCASSLGAGGQFFGPGTRLTVL.

This clonotype was counted ten times or more. V is TRBV7-9 and J is TRBJ2-1; 10 bases align to TRBD1. CDR1 is SEHNR and CDR2 is FQNEAQ in the germline V gene (reference sequence). With 7 bases clipped from V and 8 bases from J, the junction kept 8 bases outside the gene matches. CDR3 length: 14 residues. CDR3 amino acids: CASIRDRGGDEQFF. DNA of the CDR3: TGTGCCAGCATCCGGGACAGGGGAGGGGATGAGCAGTTCTTC.

Relative to its sample, this clonotype is medium-sized. The gene calls are TRBV18 and TRBJ2-1; no clear D. V dropped 3 bases and J dropped 1 base, with 10 bases sitting between them. The CDR3 has 15 amino acids. CDR1 and CDR2 (germline): KGHSH, LQKENI. The CDR3 coding sequence is TGTGCCAGCTCACCTGGGCTGGGGTCCTACAATGAGCAGTTCTTC. Translated: CASSPGLGSYNEQFF.

This clonotype showed up many times. This rearrangement joins TRBV27 to TRBJ2-1; D gene unclear. The CDR3 has 12 amino acids. CDR1 is MNHEY, CDR2 SMNVEV, per germline (reference sequence). Trimming stripped 6 bases from V and 5 bases from J, with 8 bases between. In DNA, the CDR3 is TGTGCCAGCAGCCCCCTAGACAATGAGCAGTTCTTC. Residues: CASSPLDNEQFF.

This clonotype is termed medium-sized (0.01 to 0.1%). The chain uses TRBV24-1 and TRBJ1-2, with D possibly TRBD1 on 5 matching bases. With 5 bases removed from V and 5 bases from J, the gap between germline ends came to 11 bases. The CDR3 totals 13 residues. Germline-derived CDR1 and CDR2 are KGHDR and SFDVKD. The CDR3 here is CATSGGERYGYTF. CDR3 nucleotide sequence: TGTGCCACCAGTGGAGGGGAGAGATATGGCTACACCTTC.

This clonotype is deemed medium-sized (0.01 to 0.1%). The rearrangement joins TRBV3-1 to TRBJ2-7; 7 bases map to TRBD1. The CDR3 sequence is 14 residues long. From germline, CDR1 is LGHDT and CDR2 YNNKEL (reference sequence). V lost 4 bases to trimming and J lost 2 bases; unmatched junction nucleotides: 5. CDR3 DNA: TGTGCCAGCAGCCCGTCGACAGGGACCTACGAGCAGTACTTC. Translating it yields CASSPSTGTYEQYF.

This clonotype occurred many times. CDR3 DNA sequence: TGTGCCACCAGCAGGGGGCAAGACTATGGCTACACCTTC. Amino acid sequence: CATSRGQDYGYTF. V and J are TRBV24-1 and TRBJ1-2; 8 nucleotides agree with TRBD1. The CDR3 consists of 13 residues. Germline V gene lookup returns CDR1 KGHDR and CDR2 SFDVKD. V was clipped by 7 bases and J by 3 bases; unmatched bases: 3.

The CDR3 DNA follows: TGTGCCAGCAGTGAAAAAGAGAAGGGCGCGGCTTTCTTT. This codes for CASSEKEKGAAFF. J is TRBJ1-1 and V is TRBV2; no reliable D call. The V and J ends lost 2 bases and 11 bases respectively, with 15 bases between them. Germline assignment: CDR1 SNHLY and CDR2 FYNNEI. The CDR3 is made up of 13 amino acids. Full variable domain (outside the CDR3, taken from reference TRBV2 and TRBJ1-1): EPEVTQTPSHQVTQMGQEVILRCVPISNHLYFYWYRQILGQKVEFLVSFYNNEISEKSEIFDDQFSVERPDGSNFTLKIRSTKLEDSAMYFCASSEKEKGAAFFGQGTRLTVV.

This clonotype is labeled as medium-sized. The genes are TRBV6-5 and TRBJ1-1; TRBD1 matches 7 bases. The CDR3 runs 15 residues. Germline assignment: CDR1 MNHEY and CDR2 SVGAGI. Trimming at V came to 4 bases and at J to 2 bases, leaving 7 bases not matched to a gene. The CDR3 protein is CASSFLGQINTEAFF. The DNA of the CDR3 is TGTGCCAGCAGTTTCCTGGGACAGATTAACACTGAAGCTTTCTTT.

The table lists this clonotype with a few counts. J is TRBJ1-4 and V is TRBV29-1, with D unresolved. The CDR3 contains 13 residues. V lost 4 bases and J lost 8, with 14 bases in between. CDR1 and CDR2 (germline): SQVTM, ANQGSEA. The CDR3 is CSVGAVEAEKLFF. The CDR3 nucleotides read TGCAGCGTTGGGGCCGTCGAGGCCGAAAAACTGTTTTTT.

At least ten counts were recorded for this clonotype. This chain uses TRBV12-3 or TRBV12-4 with TRBJ2-1; D call uncertain. The CDR3 extends over 11 amino acids. V gave up 5 bases and J gave up 8 bases, with 7 bases separating them. The CDR3 sequence is CASSGYDEQFF. The CDR3 DNA is TGTGCCAGCAGTGGTTATGATGAGCAGTTCTTC.

This clonotype counts as medium-sized. The rearrangement joins TRBV5-1 to TRBJ1-1, with 11 positions matching TRBD1. In germline, CDR1 is SGHRS, CDR2 YFSETQ. V shed 7 bases, J shed 6 bases, and the junction held 2 bases outside the gene matches. The CDR3 runs to 12 residues. CDR3 sequence reads: CASLGQGAEAFF. CDR3 in DNA: TGCGCCAGCTTGGGACAGGGGGCTGAAGCTTTCTTT.

This clonotype is categorized as medium-sized (0.01 to 0.1%). The CDR3 nucleotides read TGTGCCAGCTCACCGGACCTTCTCGAAGCTTTCTTT. Its translation is CASSPDLLEAFF. This sequence joins TRBV18 and TRBJ1-1; no reliable D call. V lost 3 bases to trimming and J lost 8 bases, with 10 bases between them. CDR1 is KGHSH and CDR2 is LQKENI in the germline V gene. The CDR3 length is 12 residues.